Sequencing of this T cell receptor (beta chain) was carried out in a study of HIV-infected patients and healthy controls. Study-level information: About two thirds of the sixteen became undetectable by the second bleed, and all after another year of therapy. Findings and caveats of the study: Healthy controls carried many MAIT alpha-chain CDR3s, while HIV+ repertoires had few.

V lost 2 bases and J lost 0, with 8 bases in between. In germline, CDR1 is MNHEY, CDR2 SVGAGI. The CDR3 consists of 14 residues. This clonotype was detected ten times or more. Antigen specificity is unknown. About 480 ng RNA was reverse transcribed with alpha and beta constant-region primers. Separate chain-specific third strand synthesis with multiplexing indices produced the alpha and beta libraries. Using its own MiXCR run on the 5' RACE reads, TCRdb lists one record per CDR3 protein. In the table there are thousands of distinct CDR3 sequences, around 8.3% of which are singletons. No cell fractionation was done, so the repertoire covers all unsorted peripheral blood T cells.

This sequence was found in an adult with HIV infection. J is TRBJ2-7 and V is TRBV6-5; D not resolved. The sample was blood, taken before antiretroviral therapy. CDR3 in DNA: TGTGCCAGCAGTTACGGGGTGCTCTCCTACGAGCAGTACTTC. Translation gives CASSYGVLSYEQYF.